This TCR beta chain was identified in a study of shared clonotypes between healthy human individuals. V shed 6 bases, J shed 6 bases, and the junction held 4 bases outside the gene matches. This CDR3 spans 13 amino acids. Germline V gene data show CDR1 as LNHDA and CDR2 as SQIVND (reference sequence). Repertoires were generated with immunoSEQ multiplex PCR, while TCRdb's copy carries only in-frame clones and drops some. Of about 2.4 million clones in the sample, 80% to 95% were seen once. This rearrangement joins TRBV19 to TRBJ2-2; 7 bases line up with TRBD2. The TCR was taken from a man between 18 and 29 years old in good health. Some clones in this sample may be carry-over from other donors' samples. Sequencing used naive CD4+ T cells from PBMCs. Subset here: CD45RA+ positively selected. DNA of the CDR3: TGTGCCAGTAGGCTAGCGGCACCCGGGGAGCTGTTTTTT. As protein: CASRLAAPGELFF. Variable domain in full (rest from reference TRBV19 and TRBJ2-2): DGGITQSPKYLFRKEGQNVTLSCEQNLNHDAMYWYRQDPGQGLRLIYYSQIVNDFQKGDIAEGYSVSREKKESFPLTVTSAQKNPTAFYLCASRLAAPGELFFGEGSRLTVL.